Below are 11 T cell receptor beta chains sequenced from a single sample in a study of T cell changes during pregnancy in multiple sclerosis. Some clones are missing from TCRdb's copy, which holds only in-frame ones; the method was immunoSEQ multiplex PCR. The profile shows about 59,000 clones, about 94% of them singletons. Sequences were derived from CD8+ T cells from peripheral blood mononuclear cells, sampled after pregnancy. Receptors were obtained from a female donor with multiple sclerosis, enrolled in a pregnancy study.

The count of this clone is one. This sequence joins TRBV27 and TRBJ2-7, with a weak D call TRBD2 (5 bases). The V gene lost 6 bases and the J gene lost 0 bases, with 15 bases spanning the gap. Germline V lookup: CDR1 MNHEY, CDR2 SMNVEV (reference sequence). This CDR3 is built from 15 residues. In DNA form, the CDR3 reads TGTGCCAGCAGCCGGGCCGCGCGGGCCTCCTACGAGCAGTACTTC. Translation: CASSRAARASYEQYF.

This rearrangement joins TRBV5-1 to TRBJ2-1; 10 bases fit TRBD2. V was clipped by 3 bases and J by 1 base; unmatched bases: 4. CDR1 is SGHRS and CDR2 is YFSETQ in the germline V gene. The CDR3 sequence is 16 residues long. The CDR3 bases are TGCGCCAGCAGCTCGACTAGCGGGCTATCCTACAATGAGCAGTTCTTC. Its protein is CASSSTSGLSYNEQFF.

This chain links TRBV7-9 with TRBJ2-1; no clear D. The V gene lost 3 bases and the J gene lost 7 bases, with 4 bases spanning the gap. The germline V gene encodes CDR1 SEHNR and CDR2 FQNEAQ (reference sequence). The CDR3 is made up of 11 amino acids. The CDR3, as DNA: TGTGCCAGCAGCTTTCCGAATGAGCAGTTCTTC. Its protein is CASSFPNEQFF. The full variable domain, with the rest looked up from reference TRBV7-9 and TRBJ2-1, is DTGVSQNPRHKITKRGQNVTFRCDPISEHNRLYWYRQTLGQGPEFLTYFQNEAQLEKSRLLSDRFSAERPKGSFSTLEIQRTEQGDSAMYLCASSFPNEQFFGPGTRLTVL.

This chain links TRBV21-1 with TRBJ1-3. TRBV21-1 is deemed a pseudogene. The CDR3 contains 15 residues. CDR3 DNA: TGTGCCAGCAGCAATGCGAGGGCGTTCGGAAACACCATATATTTT. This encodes CASSNARAFGNTIYF.

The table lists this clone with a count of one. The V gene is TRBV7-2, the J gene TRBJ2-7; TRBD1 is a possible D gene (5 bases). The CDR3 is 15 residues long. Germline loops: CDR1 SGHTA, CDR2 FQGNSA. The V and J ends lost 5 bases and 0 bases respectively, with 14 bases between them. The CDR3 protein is CASSLQVPPSYEQYF. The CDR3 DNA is TGTGCCAGCAGCCTACAGGTTCCTCCCTCCTACGAGCAGTACTTC.

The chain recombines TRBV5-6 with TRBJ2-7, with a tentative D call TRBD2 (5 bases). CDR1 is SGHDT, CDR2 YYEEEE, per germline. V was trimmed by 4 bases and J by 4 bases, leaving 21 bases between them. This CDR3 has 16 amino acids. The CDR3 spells CASSPPLRGSAYEQYF. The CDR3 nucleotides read TGTGCCAGCAGCCCACCCCTTAGAGGGTCCGCGTACGAGCAGTACTTC.

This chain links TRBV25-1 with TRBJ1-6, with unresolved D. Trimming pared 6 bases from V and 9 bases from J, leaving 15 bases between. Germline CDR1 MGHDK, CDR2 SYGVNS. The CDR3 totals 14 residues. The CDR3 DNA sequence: TGTGCCAGCAGCCCTCTGGACTGGACTTCACCCCTCCACTTT. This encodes CASSPLDWTSPLHF. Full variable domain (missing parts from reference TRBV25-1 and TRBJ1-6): EADIYQTPRYLVIGTGKKITLECSQTMGHDKMYWYQQDPGMELHLIHYSYGVNSTEKGDLSSESTVSRIRTEHFPLTLESARPSHTSQYLCASSPLDWTSPLHFGNGTRLTVT.

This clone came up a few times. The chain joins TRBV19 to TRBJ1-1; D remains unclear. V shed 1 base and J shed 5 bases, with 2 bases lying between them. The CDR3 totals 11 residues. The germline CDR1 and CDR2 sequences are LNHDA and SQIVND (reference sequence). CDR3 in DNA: TGTGCCAGTAGTATAGCTACTGAAGCTTTCTTT. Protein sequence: CASSIATEAFF. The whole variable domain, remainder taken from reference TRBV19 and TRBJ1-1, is DGGITQSPKYLFRKEGQNVTLSCEQNLNHDAMYWYRQDPGQGLRLIYYSQIVNDFQKGDIAEGYSVSREKKESFPLTVTSAQKNPTAFYLCASSIATEAFFGQGTRLTVV.

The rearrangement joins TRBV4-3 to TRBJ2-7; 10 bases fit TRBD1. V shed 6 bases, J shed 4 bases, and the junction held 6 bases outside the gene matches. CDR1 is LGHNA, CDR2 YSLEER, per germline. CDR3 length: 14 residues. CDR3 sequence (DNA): TGCGCCAGCAGTCCCGGGACAGGGGCATACGAGCAGTACTTC. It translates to CASSPGTGAYEQYF.

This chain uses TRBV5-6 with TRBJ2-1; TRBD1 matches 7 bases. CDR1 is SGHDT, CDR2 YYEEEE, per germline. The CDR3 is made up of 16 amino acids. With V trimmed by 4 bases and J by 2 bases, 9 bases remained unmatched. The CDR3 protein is CASSLATGNPYNEQFF. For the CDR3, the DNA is TGTGCCAGCAGCCTCGCGACAGGGAATCCCTACAATGAGCAGTTCTTC.

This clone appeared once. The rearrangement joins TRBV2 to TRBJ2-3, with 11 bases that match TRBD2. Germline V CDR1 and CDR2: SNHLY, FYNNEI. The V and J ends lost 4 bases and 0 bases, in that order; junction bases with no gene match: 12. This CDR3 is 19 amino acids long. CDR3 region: CASSGPLAGGPLSTDTQYF. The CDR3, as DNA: TGTGCCAGCAGTGGGCCCTTAGCGGGAGGGCCTCTTAGCACAGATACGCAGTATTTT. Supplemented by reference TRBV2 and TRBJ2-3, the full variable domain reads EPEVTQTPSHQVTQMGQEVILRCVPISNHLYFYWYRQILGQKVEFLVSFYNNEISEKSEIFDDQFSVERPDGSNFTLKIRSTKLEDSAMYFCASSGPLAGGPLSTDTQYFGPGTRLTVL.